The 17 T cell receptor beta chains presented below share a single source sample, sequenced in a study of T cells in Graves' hyperthyroidism and ophthalmopathy. The source material, RNA transcripts, was used to amplify TCR beta CDR3 regions. A first-round RT-PCR of the TCR CDR3 used the HTBI primer set. TCRdb fed the multiplex PCR reads into MiXCR, producing one record per CDR3 protein. The repertoire has about 290,000 distinct CDR3 sequences, approximately 12% of them found once; the top ten carry around 7.9%. What was sequenced was blood. The receptor set was obtained from a woman in her twenties or thirties with Graves' hyperthyroidism that later progressed to Graves' ophthalmopathy.

This clonotype was detected ten times or more. V and J are TRBV27 and TRBJ1-2; TRBD1 matches at 8 bases. Germline loops: CDR1 MNHEY, CDR2 SMNVEV (reference sequence). The V gene end was trimmed by 6 bases and the J gene end by 7 bases; junction bases not matched to a gene: 10. CDR3 length: 14 amino acids. CDR3 coding DNA: TGTGCCAGCAGAACCCTGGGACAGGTTTTTGGCTACACCTTC. Translation: CASRTLGQVFGYTF.

This clonotype was recorded at least ten times. This chain joins TRBV7-2 and TRBJ2-5, with 7 bases identical to TRBD1. The CDR3 is 13 residues long. From germline, CDR1 is SGHTA and CDR2 FQGNSA. The V segment lost 5 bases and the J segment 4 bases; nucleotides outside the gene matches: 4. The CDR3 protein is CASSIQGRETQYF. The DNA for the CDR3 is TGTGCCAGCAGCATACAGGGGCGAGAGACCCAGTACTTC.

Of note for this clonotype: The junction does not match germline at one end; this may be a read error. CDR3 sequence reads: CASSVDRANEQYF. CDR3 sequence (DNA): TGTGCCAGCAGCGTTGACAGGGCCAACGAGCAGTACTTC. The chain employs TRBV5-1 and TRBJ2-7; 7 bases agree with TRBD1. Germline assignment: CDR1 SGHRS and CDR2 YFSETQ. This CDR3 contains 13 residues. Using reference TRBV5-1 and TRBJ2-7 for the parts outside the CDR3, the full variable domain is KAGVTQTPRYLIKTRGQQVTLSCSPISGHRSVSWYQQTPGQGLQFLFEYFSETQRNKGNFPGRFSGRQFSNSRSEMNVSTLELGDSALYLCASSVDRANEQYFGPGTRLTVT.

This clonotype was detected many times. The chain carries TRBV28 and TRBJ2-5, with TRBD2 as a possible D gene (6 bases). Germline V gene lookup returns CDR1 MDHEN and CDR2 SYDVKM. V gave up 4 bases and J gave up 3 bases, with 12 bases separating them. This CDR3 is built from 14 residues. The CDR3 sequence: CASSSSRGKETQYF. CDR3 nucleotide sequence: TGTGCCAGCAGTTCCTCGCGGGGTAAAGAGACCCAGTACTTC. The full variable domain, in which reference TRBV28 and TRBJ2-5 provide the parts outside the CDR3, is DVKVTQSSRYLVKRTGEKVFLECVQDMDHENMFWYRQDPGLGLRLIYFSYDVKMKEKGDIPEGYSVSREKKERFSLILESASTNQTSMYLCASSSSRGKETQYFGPGTRLLVL.

This clonotype was recorded a few times. The chain joins TRBV7-2 to TRBJ2-3; D is unresolved. This CDR3 is 16 amino acids long. Germline CDR1 SGHTA, CDR2 FQGNSA. The V gene lost 4 bases and the J gene lost 7 bases, with 21 bases spanning the gap. CDR3 sequence: CASSSSPVYRRNTQYF. The CDR3 region has the DNA TGTGCCAGCAGCTCAAGCCCGGTATATAGGCGAAATACGCAGTATTTT. The full variable domain, rest sourced from reference TRBV7-2 and TRBJ2-3, is GAGVSQSPSNKVTEKGKDVELRCDPISGHTALYWYRQSLGQGLEFLIYFQGNSAPDKSGLPSDRFSAERTGGSVSTLTIQRTQQEDSAVYLCASSSSPVYRRNTQYFGPGTRLTVL.

In this sample, this clonotype turned up many times. V gene TRBV28 combines with J gene TRBJ2-5; possibly TRBD2 for D (5 bases). V lost 1 base to trimming and J lost 4 bases, with 7 bases between them. The germline CDR1 and CDR2 sequences are MDHEN and SYDVKM. This CDR3 is 13 amino acids long. In DNA, the CDR3 is TGTGCCAGCAGTTTATTCGCGGGAGAGACCCAGTACTTC. Translated, it gives CASSLFAGETQYF. Full variable domain (remainder filled in from reference TRBV28 and TRBJ2-5): DVKVTQSSRYLVKRTGEKVFLECVQDMDHENMFWYRQDPGLGLRLIYFSYDVKMKEKGDIPEGYSVSREKKERFSLILESASTNQTSMYLCASSLFAGETQYFGPGTRLLVL.

This sequence joins TRBV19 and TRBJ2-1; D is possibly TRBD1 or TRBD2 (7 bases each). There are 19 residues in the CDR3. Trimming removed 7 bases at V and 1 base at J, with 26 bases between. From germline, CDR1 is LNHDA and CDR2 SQIVND (reference sequence). The CDR3 region has the DNA TGTGCCAGTACTTCCACCAGGGGGGGGGGTCCGGGGTCCTACAATGAGCAGTTCTTC. It specifies CASTSTRGGGPGSYNEQFF.

This clonotype was found many times. The V call is TRBV5-1, the J call TRBJ2-7, with TRBD1 identical over 7 bases. The CDR3 has 15 residues. Trimming took 3 bases from V and 8 from J; bases not matched to a gene: 14. The germline V gene encodes CDR1 SGHRS and CDR2 YFSETQ. This chain's CDR3 is CASSSTGTEPWKQYF. The DNA for the CDR3 is TGCGCCAGCAGCTCTACCGGGACAGAGCCTTGGAAGCAGTACTTC.

This clonotype appeared once. The chain employs TRBV28 and TRBJ2-3, with D tentatively TRBD1 (5 bases). The CDR3 is 13 residues long. V lost 3 bases and J lost 5, with 9 bases in between. Germline CDR1 and CDR2: MDHEN and SYDVKM. The CDR3 coding sequence is TGTGCCAGCAGTTTTATCAGGGAAGATACGCAGTATTTT. As protein: CASSFIREDTQYF.

This clonotype was found many times. The V and J genes are TRBV9 and TRBJ2-7; a weak D match, TRBD1 (6 bases). This CDR3 region has 13 residues. Trimming stripped 0 bases from V and 4 bases from J, with 8 bases between. Germline V gene data show CDR1 as SGDLS and CDR2 as YYNGEE. Written as DNA, the CDR3 is TGTGCCAGCAGCGTAGGACAGGAGTACGAGCAGTACTTC. Protein product: CASSVGQEYEQYF.

This clonotype was counted once. A read error may account for a junction end that differs from germline. The rearrangement joins TRBV12-3 or TRBV12-4 to TRBJ2-7; weak D call: TRBD1 (5 bases). There are 15 residues in the CDR3. CDR3 residues: CACSSEADSTDEQYF. CDR3 DNA sequence: TGTGCCTGCAGTTCAGAGGCAGACAGTACGGATGAGCAGTACTTC.

The table lists this clonotype with a count of one. V usage is TRBV6-4 and J usage is TRBJ2-1; the D call may be TRBD1 or TRBD2 (6 bases each). V was trimmed by 3 bases and J by 7 bases, leaving 13 bases between them. Per the germline V gene, CDR1 is MRHNA and CDR2 is SNTAGT. CDR3 length equals 14 residues. The CDR3 coding sequence is TGTGCCAGCAGTGAGGAGGGGGGAGGTAATGAGCAGTTCTTC. Protein sequence: CASSEEGGGNEQFF.

In its sample, this clonotype was seen many times. This sequence joins TRBV30 and TRBJ1-1, with D unclear. This CDR3 spans 13 amino acids. The ends were cut back, 2 bases at V and 0 bases at J, with 7 bases in the middle. Germline CDR1 is GTSNPN and CDR2 is SVGIG (reference sequence). The CDR3 DNA sequence: TGTGCCTGGAGTACGGGATTGAACACTGAAGCTTTCTTT. It encodes CAWSTGLNTEAFF.

The chain joins TRBV9 to TRBJ2-2, with 12 bases fitting TRBD2. V lost 4 bases, J lost 7 bases, and 11 bases stayed unmatched. The CDR3 covers 17 residues. Per the germline V gene, CDR1 is SGDLS and CDR2 is YYNGEE. The DNA of the CDR3 is TGTGCCAGCAGCTCTCGGACTAGCGGGATTATAGGCGGGGAGCTGTTTTTT. Its protein is CASSSRTSGIIGGELFF.

The CDR3 spells CASSKETTSTDTQYF. For the CDR3, the DNA is TGTGCCAGCAGTAAAGAGACCACAAGCACAGATACGCAGTATTTT. The chain has TRBV27 and TRBJ2-3; no firm D call. V gave up 5 bases and J gave up 0 bases, with 12 bases separating them. The CDR3 runs to 15 residues. Germline V gene sequence: CDR1 MNHEY, CDR2 SMNVEV (reference sequence).

Many counts were recorded for this clonotype. The rearrangement joins TRBV7-2 to TRBJ1-1; D not certain. Germline V lookup: CDR1 SGHTA, CDR2 FQGNSA. This CDR3 region has 16 residues. V gave up 4 bases and J gave up 0 bases, with 15 bases separating them. The CDR3 sequence is CASSSSSPLMNTEAFF. The CDR3 region has the DNA TGTGCCAGCAGCTCCTCCTCTCCCCTCATGAACACTGAAGCTTTCTTT.

In its sample, this clonotype was seen many times. This chain joins TRBV3-1 and TRBJ1-6; D may be TRBD1 (6 bases). Trimming stripped 6 bases from V and 7 bases from J, with 16 bases between. The CDR3 is made up of 15 amino acids. Germline loops: CDR1 LGHDT, CDR2 YNNKEL (reference sequence). In DNA form, the CDR3 reads TGTGCCAGCAGTCCGACGGACAGTGCGAATTCACCCCTCCACTTT. It specifies CASSPTDSANSPLHF.